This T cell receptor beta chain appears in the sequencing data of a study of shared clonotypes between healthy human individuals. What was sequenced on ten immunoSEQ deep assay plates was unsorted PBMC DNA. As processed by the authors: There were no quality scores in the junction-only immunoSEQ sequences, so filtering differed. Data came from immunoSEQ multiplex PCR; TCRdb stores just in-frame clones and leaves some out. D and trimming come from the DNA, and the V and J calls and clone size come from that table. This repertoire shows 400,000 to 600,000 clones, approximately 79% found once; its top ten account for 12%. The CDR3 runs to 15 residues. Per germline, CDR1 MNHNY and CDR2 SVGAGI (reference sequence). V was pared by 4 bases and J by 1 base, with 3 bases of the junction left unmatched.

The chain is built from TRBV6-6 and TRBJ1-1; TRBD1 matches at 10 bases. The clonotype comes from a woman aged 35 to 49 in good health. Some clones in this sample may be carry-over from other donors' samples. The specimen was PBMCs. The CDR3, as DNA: TGTGCCAGCAGTTTGGGGACAGGGGCGAACACTGAAGCTTTCTTT. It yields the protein CASSLGTGANTEAFF.